This T cell receptor beta chain was sequenced for a study of T cell responses to AZD1222 COVID-19 vaccine. The study, taken as a whole, reports: Nearly half of the spike-specific TCRs reportedly recognize variant regions that carry no mutations.

The protocol was immunoSEQ multiplex PCR, while the TCRdb copy is restricted to in-frame clones and leaves out a portion. The sample has about 86,000 clones; roughly 90% are singletons. Points on this clone: Its specificity is not known.

The germline V and J ends were trimmed by 4 bases and 4 bases, with 25 bases remaining between them. CDR1 is LGHDT and CDR2 is YNNKEL in the germline V gene (reference sequence). The CDR3 loop spans 18 amino acids. The chain employs TRBV3-1 (or the pseudogene TRBV3-2) and TRBJ2-5, with D possibly TRBD1 on 6 matching bases. The sequence was obtained from an adult who received the AZD1222 COVID-19 vaccine. The material sequenced was peripheral blood, taken 28 days after the second AZD1222 dose. The CDR3 nucleotides read TGTGCCAGCAGCCCTATTCTCTTTGCGGCCCGAGGGGGAGAGACCCAGTACTTC. Translating gives CASSPILFAARGGETQYF.